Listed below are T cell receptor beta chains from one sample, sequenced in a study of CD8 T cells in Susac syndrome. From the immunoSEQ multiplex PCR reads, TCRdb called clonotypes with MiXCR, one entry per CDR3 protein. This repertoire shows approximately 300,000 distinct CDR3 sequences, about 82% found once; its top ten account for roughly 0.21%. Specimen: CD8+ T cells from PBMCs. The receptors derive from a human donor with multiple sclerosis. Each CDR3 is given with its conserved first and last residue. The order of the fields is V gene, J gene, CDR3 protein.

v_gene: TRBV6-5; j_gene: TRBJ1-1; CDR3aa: CASSYSHLGDTEAFF
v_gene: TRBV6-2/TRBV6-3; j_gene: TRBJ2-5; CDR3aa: CASSYLGQIQETQYF
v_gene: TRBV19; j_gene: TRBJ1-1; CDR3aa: CASSEDRLNTEAFF
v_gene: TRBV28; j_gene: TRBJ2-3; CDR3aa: CASSPLSGRGLNTQYF
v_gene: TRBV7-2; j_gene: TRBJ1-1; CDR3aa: CASGPTGTGGNTEAFF
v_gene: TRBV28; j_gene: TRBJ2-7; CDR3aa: CASSLSPSGGAWWYF
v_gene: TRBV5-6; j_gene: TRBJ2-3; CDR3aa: CASSSSLDPVTDTQYF
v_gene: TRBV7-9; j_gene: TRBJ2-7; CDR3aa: CASSLAAGEQYF
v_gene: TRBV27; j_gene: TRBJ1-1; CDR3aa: CASSLERGSWTEAFF
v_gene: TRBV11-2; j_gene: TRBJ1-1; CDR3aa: CASSFSRDTEAFF
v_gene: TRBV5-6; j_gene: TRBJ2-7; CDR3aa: CASSNRTGDYYEQYF
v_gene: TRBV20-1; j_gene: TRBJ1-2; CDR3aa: CSAWTGTYGYTF
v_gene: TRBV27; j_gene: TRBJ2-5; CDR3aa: CASSLLGLAFNLQETQYF
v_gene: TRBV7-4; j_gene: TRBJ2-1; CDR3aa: CASTAHLHSLYNEQFF
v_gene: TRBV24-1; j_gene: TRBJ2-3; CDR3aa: CATSDRLDQDTQYF
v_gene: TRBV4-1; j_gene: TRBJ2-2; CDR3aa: CASSQVGPGSLMNTGELFF
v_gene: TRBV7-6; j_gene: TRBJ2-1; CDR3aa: CASISGGLHNEQFF
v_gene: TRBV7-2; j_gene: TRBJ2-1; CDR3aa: CASRTGGYNEQFF
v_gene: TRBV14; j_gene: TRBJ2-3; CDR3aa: CASSHPSRGTDTQYF
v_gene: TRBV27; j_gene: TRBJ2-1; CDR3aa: CASSLGVWTNNEQFF
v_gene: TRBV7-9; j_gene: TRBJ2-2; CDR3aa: CASSPTSGGSTGELFF
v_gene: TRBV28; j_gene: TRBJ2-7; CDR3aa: CASSLRDRSYEQYF
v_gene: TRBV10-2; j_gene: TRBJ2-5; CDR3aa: CASISAHQETQYF
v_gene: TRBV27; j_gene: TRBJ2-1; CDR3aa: CASIPNNMEGWNEQFF
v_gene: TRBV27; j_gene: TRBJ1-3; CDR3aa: CASSLFFDGGNTIYF
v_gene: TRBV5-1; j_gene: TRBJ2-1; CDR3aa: CASSFLQGTLGDEQFF